The 25 T cell receptor beta chains in this list originate from one sample, sequenced in a study of OX40 agonist ivuxolimab in advanced cancers. TCRdb's table, derived via immunoSEQ multiplex PCR, lists solely in-frame clones and lacks some. The sample has over 85,000 clones, 84% seen once. The sequences come from CD4+ or CD8+ T cells sorted from blood, collected in a trial of the OX40 agonist ivuxolimab. The source of these receptors is an adult with an advanced solid tumor such as melanoma, head and neck, liver or kidney cancer.

This clone was detected only once. The gene calls are TRBV6-1 and TRBJ2-1, with TRBD2 identical over 9 bases. Germline trimming cut 2 bases from V and 5 bases from J; bases unmatched to any gene: 19. Germline lookup yields CDR1 MNHNS and CDR2 SASEGT. The CDR3 has 20 residues. Here the CDR3 DNA reads TGTGCCAGCAGTGAAACTTATAGGAGCGGGGGGTCTACCCTTGACAATGAGCAGTTCTTC. Amino acid sequence: CASSETYRSGGSTLDNEQFF.

This clone was detected a few times. The chain couples TRBV5-4 to TRBJ2-5, with 8 bases that match TRBD2. This CDR3 is 16 amino acids long. Germline V gene lookup returns CDR1 SGHNT and CDR2 YYREEE (reference sequence). Trimming removed 0 bases from V and 0 bases from J; junction bases left unmatched: 4. Here the CDR3 reads CASSLGSGGNQETQYF. CDR3 nucleotide sequence: TGTGCCAGCAGCTTGGGAAGCGGGGGAAACCAAGAGACCCAGTACTTC.

This chain links TRBV9 with TRBJ2-3; a possible D gene is TRBD2 (5 bases). This CDR3 is built from 15 residues. Germline V lookup: CDR1 SGDLS, CDR2 YYNGEE. V was clipped by 0 bases and J by 2 bases, with 10 bases between them. CDR3 in DNA: TGTGCCAGCAGCGTAGAACGGGGTCCCACAGATACGCAGTATTTT. It encodes CASSVERGPTDTQYF. Drawing the rest from reference TRBV9 and TRBJ2-3, the complete variable domain is DSGVTQTPKHLITATGQRVTLRCSPRSGDLSVYWYQQSLDQGLQFLIQYYNGEERAKGNILERFSAQQFPDLHSELNLSSLELGDSALYFCASSVERGPTDTQYFGPGTRLTVL.

The V gene is TRBV7-8, the J gene TRBJ2-3; TRBD1 is a possible D gene (5 bases). The ends were cut back, 2 bases at V and 9 bases at J, with 15 bases in the middle. The CDR3 contains 14 residues. Germline loops: CDR1 SGHVS, CDR2 FQNEAQ. The CDR3: CASSLIFRVGTQYF. The CDR3 nucleotides read TGTGCCAGCAGCTTAATCTTCAGGGTAGGGACGCAGTATTTT. Complete variable domain (other parts from reference TRBV7-8 and TRBJ2-3): GAGVSQSPRYKVAKRGQDVALRCDPISGHVSLFWYQQALGQGPEFLTYFQNEAQLDKSGLPSDRFFAERPEGSVSTLKIQRTQQEDSAVYLCASSLIFRVGTQYFGPGTRLTVL.

This chain uses TRBV18 with TRBJ1-1, with D possibly being TRBD1 (6 bases). Germline CDR1 KGHSH, CDR2 LQKENI. The V gene lost 5 bases and the J gene lost 5 bases, with 12 bases spanning the gap. This CDR3 has 13 amino acids. The CDR3 nucleotides are TGTGCCAGCTCATCCGCAGGGGATACTGAAGCTTTCTTT. Protein product: CASSSAGDTEAFF.

The chain employs TRBV28 and TRBJ1-5; the D is unclear. In germline, CDR1 is MDHEN, CDR2 SYDVKM. Trimming took 1 base from V and 9 from J, leaving 16 bases between them. This CDR3 is 15 amino acids long. The CDR3 bases are TGTGCCAGCAGTTTATCCCGCGGAGGACTTGGGCCCCAGCATTTT. Its protein is CASSLSRGGLGPQHF.

The chain joins TRBV6-1 to TRBJ1-2, with D perhaps matching TRBD1 (6 bases). V lost 3 bases, J lost 5 bases, and 13 bases lay in between. The CDR3 has 14 amino acids. Germline-derived CDR1 and CDR2 are MNHNS and SASEGT. CDR3 DNA: TGTGCCAGCAGTGATGGGGGGCAAGGGTATGGCTACACCTTC. It specifies CASSDGGQGYGYTF.

The chain joins TRBV7-3 to TRBJ1-1, with a weak D call TRBD1 (5 bases). V was shortened by 5 bases and J by 7 bases, with 14 bases between the two germline ends. Germline-derived CDR1 and CDR2 are SGHTA and FQGTGA. CDR3 length equals 13 residues. CDR3 sequence reads: CASSASRDGEAFF. The DNA for the CDR3 is TGTGCCAGCAGCGCCTCAAGGGACGGTGAAGCTTTCTTT.

This sequence joins TRBV9 and TRBJ2-1, with 7 nucleotides matching TRBD1. Germline trimming cut 0 bases from V and 2 bases from J; bases unmatched to any gene: 5. The germline CDR1 and CDR2 sequences are SGDLS and YYNGEE. The CDR3 is made up of 16 amino acids. CDR3 DNA: TGTGCCAGCAGCGTAGACGGCAGGGGGACCTACAATGAGCAGTTCTTC. Protein product: CASSVDGRGTYNEQFF.

This rearrangement joins TRBV10-3 to TRBJ2-5, with TRBD2 matching 11 bases. CDR1 and CDR2 from the germline V gene are ENHRY and SYGVKD. Trimming took 8 bases from V and 3 from J; bases not matched to a gene: 2. There are 13 residues in the CDR3. CDR3 DNA: TGTGCCATCCGGGGACTAGCGGAAGAGACCCAGTACTTC. Protein sequence: CAIRGLAEETQYF.

This clone was seen a single time. The sample carries other DNA sequences with the same CDR3. The chain couples TRBV6-5 to TRBJ1-6; 10 positions agree with TRBD1. Germline V gene lookup returns CDR1 MNHEY and CDR2 SVGAGI. V gave up 6 bases and J gave up 6 bases; unmatched junction bases: 2. The CDR3 contains 14 residues. The CDR3 bases are TGTGCCAGCAGACGACAGGGGGCTAATTCACCCCTCCACTTT. Residues: CASRRQGANSPLHF.

The genes are TRBV5-5 and TRBJ1-2, with TRBD1 matching 7 bases. The V gene end was trimmed by 1 base and the J gene end by 10 bases; junction bases not matched to a gene: 10. Germline-derived CDR1 and CDR2 are SGHKS and YYEKEE (reference sequence). This CDR3 region has 14 residues. The CDR3 sequence is CASSLTDRPRDYTF. The CDR3 DNA follows: TGTGCCAGCAGCTTGACGGACAGGCCCAGGGACTACACCTTC.

The chain joins TRBV9 to TRBJ2-3, with TRBD1 matching 7 bases. With 3 bases clipped from V and 2 bases from J, the junction kept 6 bases outside the gene matches. Germline V lookup: CDR1 SGDLS, CDR2 YYNGEE. The CDR3 loop spans 15 amino acids. The CDR3 here is CASSARQGPTDTQYF. The CDR3 DNA is TGTGCCAGCAGCGCCCGACAGGGACCCACAGATACGCAGTATTTT.

This clone was counted only a few times. The chain carries TRBV10-1 and TRBJ2-3; 8 bases agree with TRBD1. The length of the CDR3 is 15 residues. Germline V lookup: CDR1 WNHNN, CDR2 SYGVQD (reference sequence). V dropped 4 bases and J dropped 6; count of bases not matched to a gene: 9. This CDR3 reads CASSGPGTGEDTQYF. CDR3 bases: TGCGCCAGCAGTGGCCCCGGGACAGGCGAGGATACGCAGTATTTT.

The V gene is TRBV28, the J gene TRBJ2-7, with 8 bases fitting TRBD2. In germline, CDR1 is MDHEN, CDR2 SYDVKM. The CDR3 covers 15 residues. The V gene end was trimmed by 6 bases and the J gene end by 4 bases; junction bases not matched to a gene: 11. This CDR3 reads CASRKGVAGPYEQYV. In DNA form, the CDR3 reads TGTGCCAGCAGAAAGGGAGTAGCGGGGCCGTACGAGCAGTACGTC.

This chain joins TRBV7-9 and TRBJ2-3; D unclear. The length of the CDR3 is 13 residues. Trimming stripped 4 bases from V and 8 bases from J, with 13 bases between. Germline CDR1 is SEHNR and CDR2 is FQNEAQ (reference sequence). CDR3: CASSSRQTPTQYF. The CDR3 DNA sequence: TGTGCCAGCAGCTCCCGCCAGACCCCTACGCAGTATTTT.

The rearrangement links TRBV6-1 to TRBJ2-7; 8 nucleotides agree with TRBD1. Trimming took 8 bases from V and 2 from J; bases not matched to a gene: 11. Germline V gene data show CDR1 as MNHNS and CDR2 as SASEGT. The length of the CDR3 is 15 residues. CDR3 sequence (DNA): TGTGCCAGCGCGTTTCAAGCGACAGGGGCCTACGAGCAGTACTTC. It is translated as CASAFQATGAYEQYF.

This chain connects TRBV5-1 to TRBJ2-5; TRBD1 matches at 7 bases. With V trimmed by 4 bases and J by 4 bases, 7 bases remained unmatched. Germline V gene sequence: CDR1 SGHRS, CDR2 YFSETQ. CDR3 length: 14 residues. This CDR3 reads CASSVGQVRETQYF. The CDR3 bases are TGCGCCAGCAGCGTTGGACAGGTTAGAGAGACCCAGTACTTC.

V is TRBV7-9 and J is TRBJ1-1; D may be TRBD1 (5 bases). This CDR3 spans 14 amino acids. The V end lost 5 bases, the J end lost 6 bases, and 16 bases lay between the germline ends. Per germline, CDR1 SEHNR and CDR2 FQNEAQ (reference sequence). CDR3 amino acids: CASSPRQRRAEAFF. Here the CDR3 DNA reads TGTGCCAGCAGCCCAAGACAGCGAAGGGCTGAAGCTTTCTTT.

The rearrangement links TRBV11-2 to TRBJ1-2; tentative D call: TRBD1 (5 bases). V lost 1 base to trimming and J lost 6 bases, with 9 bases between them. CDR3 length equals 13 residues. Germline lookup yields CDR1 SGHAT and CDR2 FQNNGV. The CDR3 here is CASSLAQGDGYTF. DNA for the CDR3: TGTGCCAGCAGCTTAGCTCAGGGCGATGGCTACACCTTC.

The rearrangement uses TRBV4-1 and TRBJ2-5; D ambiguous. Germline CDR1 is MGHRA and CDR2 is YSYEKL. Trimming pared 0 bases from V and 5 bases from J, leaving 4 bases between. This CDR3 is 12 amino acids long. The CDR3 spells CASSQEGETQYF. In DNA form, the CDR3 reads TGCGCCAGCAGCCAAGAGGGTGAGACCCAGTACTTC.

The J gene is TRBJ1-1, the V gene TRBV6-1; maybe TRBD1 (5 bases). V was trimmed by 4 bases and J by 2 bases, leaving 14 bases between them. There are 15 residues in the CDR3. CDR1 MNHNS and CDR2 SASEGT come from the germline V gene. CDR3 in amino acids: CASSGAGTHNTEAFF. The CDR3 DNA sequence: TGTGCCAGCAGTGGTGCCGGGACCCATAACACTGAAGCTTTCTTT.

CDR3 loop: CASSLEQGHNQPQHF. The DNA of the CDR3 is TGCGCCAGCAGCTTGGAACAGGGACACAATCAGCCCCAGCATTTT. The chain uses TRBV5-1 and TRBJ1-5, with D possibly TRBD1 on 6 matching bases. V dropped 0 bases and J dropped 3 bases, with 10 bases sitting between them. The CDR3 length is 15 residues. Germline V gene sequence: CDR1 SGHRS, CDR2 YFSETQ.

This chain connects TRBV4-1 to TRBJ2-3, with a tentative D call TRBD1 (6 bases). The germline V and J ends were trimmed by 0 bases and 3 bases, with 13 bases remaining between them. CDR1 and CDR2 (germline): MGHRA, YSYEKL. The CDR3 extends over 16 amino acids. In DNA, the CDR3 is TGCGCCAGCAGCCAAGAGAAGTGGGGGCAAACAGATACGCAGTATTTT. Encoded protein: CASSQEKWGQTDTQYF.

The rearrangement links TRBV19 to TRBJ1-2; TRBD1 matches at 7 bases. The germline gives CDR1 LNHDA, CDR2 SQIVND (reference sequence). Losses at the gene ends were 5 bases for V and 4 bases for J; bases not matched to a gene: 10. The CDR3 is 15 residues long. Here the CDR3 reads CASSSRGRGSYGYTF. DNA of the CDR3: TGTGCCAGTAGTTCAAGGGGGCGTGGGAGCTATGGCTACACCTTC.